This T cell receptor beta chain was found in a study of blood T cell repertoires in COVID-19. Across the whole study: The samples span acute and convalescent COVID-19 from the United States, Italy and Spain.

The method was immunoSEQ multiplex PCR; TCRdb's version includes in-frame clones alone and lacks a portion of them. Of 50,000 to 65,000 clones in the sample, approximately 90% were seen once. This clonotype originated in a man aged 50-59 years with acute or convalescent COVID-19. Specimen: peripheral blood.

CDR3 bases: TGTGCCAGCTCACGACAGGGCTCTGGGGCCAACGTCCTGACTTTC. Its translation: CASSRQGSGANVLTF. V and J are TRBV18 and TRBJ2-6; the match to TRBD1 covers 7 bases. Germline V lookup: CDR1 KGHSH, CDR2 LQKENI. CDR3 length: 15 residues. Trimming removed 4 bases from V and 0 bases from J; junction bases left unmatched: 0. Filled out from reference TRBV18 and TRBJ2-6, the complete variable domain reads NAGVMQNPRHLVRRRGQEARLRCSPMKGHSHVYWYRQLPEEGLKFMVYLQKENIIDESGMPKERFSAEFPKEGPSILRIQQVVRGDSAAYFCASSRQGSGANVLTFGAGSRLTVL.